This is a list of T cell receptor beta chains from one sample in a study of T cells in localized non-small cell lung cancer. Here immunoSEQ multiplex PCR was the method, and the copy in TCRdb shows in-frame clones only, minus some. Here the sample spans fewer than 25,000 clones, about 89% being singletons. The sequenced sample was peripheral blood, obtained before any cancer treatment. Receptor source: a male donor at least 60 years old with stage I squamous cell lung carcinoma. CDR3s include the opening cysteine and the closing phenylalanine or tryptophan. Each record gives: J gene, clone size, V gene, D gene, CDR3 DNA, CDR3 protein. D genes are given only for firm matches. Some rows have no size entry. The others give once, few or many, or a class for an expanded clone.

TRBJ2-1 | NA | TRBV5-1 | TRBD2 | TGCGCCAGCAGCTCAGGACTAGCGGGATACAATGAGCAGTTCTTC | CASSSGLAGYNEQFF
TRBJ2-7 | NA | TRBV5-3 | NA | TGTGCCAGAAGCTTGCCCAGGGGCGAACCCCCCTACGAGCAGTACTTC | CARSLPRGEPPYEQYF
TRBJ2-1 | NA | TRBV5-8 | TRBD2 | TGTGCCCCAGCGGGGTCCGGGACGAACTTCTACAATGAGCAGTTCTTC | CAPAGSGTNFYNEQFF
TRBJ2-1 | NA | TRBV28 | NA | TGTGCCAGCCAGTCCTACAATGAGCAGTTCTTC | CASQSYNEQFF
TRBJ2-7 | once | TRBV6-1 | TRBD2 | TGTGCCAGCAGTGAAGGAGCGGGAGGTCACTACGAGCAGTACTTC | CASSEGAGGHYEQYF
TRBJ2-4 | NA | TRBV4-1 | TRBD1 | TGCGCCAGCAGCCAAGACCCAAGGGGACAGGGGGCTGTCAACATTCAGTACTTC | CASSQDPRGQGAVNIQYF
TRBJ1-1 | NA | TRBV7-3 | TRBD1 | TGTGCCAGCAGACAGGGGATAGAGAACACTGAAGCTTTCTTT | CASRQGIENTEAFF
TRBJ2-5 | NA | TRBV6-5 | TRBD1 | TGTGCCAGCAGTAGACAGGGACAGGGAGGAGAGACCCAGTACTTC | CASSRQGQGGETQYF
TRBJ2-2 | NA | TRBV27 | NA | TGTGCCAGCAGTTTATGGGTCCCCGGGGAGCTGTTTTTT | CASSLWVPGELFF
TRBJ1-2 | NA | TRBV7-9 | NA | TGTGCCAGCAGCTCGACGGTAAACTATGGCTACACCTTC | CASSSTVNYGYTF
TRBJ2-3 | once | TRBV19 | NA | TGTGCCAGTAGTATAGCTCGCGGCGTTGAGGATACGCAGTATTTT | CASSIARGVEDTQYF
TRBJ1-5 | NA | TRBV21-1 | NA | TGTGCCAGCAGGGTGGAGTGGGGCAGAAATCAGCCCCAGCATTTT | CASRVEWGRNQPQHF
TRBJ1-4 | NA | TRBV28 | NA | TGTGCCGGCAGTTTCCTTAATGAAAAACTGTTTTTT | CAGSFLNEKLFF
TRBJ2-1 | NA | TRBV27 | TRBD2 | TGTGCCAGCAGTTTATCAATAGCGGGGTACAATGAGCAGTTCTTC | CASSLSIAGYNEQFF
TRBJ2-1 | NA | TRBV19 | NA | TGTGCCAGTAGTATAGCCCTTTACAATGAGCAGTTCTTC | CASSIALYNEQFF
TRBJ2-1 | NA | TRBV6-5 | NA | TGTGCCAGCAGTTACGAGGGAAATGAGCAGTTCTTC | CASSYEGNEQFF
TRBJ2-7 | NA | TRBV6-4 | TRBD2 | TGTGCCAGCAGTGAACTAGCGGGAGGCGAGCAGTACTTC | CASSELAGGEQYF
TRBJ2-1 | NA | TRBV6-6 | NA | TGTGCCAGTTCGACGGATTCCTACAATGAGCAGTTCTTC | CASSTDSYNEQFF
TRBJ1-1 | NA | TRBV7-3 | NA | TGTGCCAGCAGCTCCCAAAATCTCGCGGGGAACACTGAAGCTTTCTTT | CASSSQNLAGNTEAFF
TRBJ2-7 | NA | TRBV11-2 | NA | TGTGCCAGCAGCTTAGCGGGGGCGAACGAGCAGTACTTC | CASSLAGANEQYF
TRBJ2-1 | NA | TRBV27 | TRBD2 | TGTGCCAGCAGTCCAATTAGCGGGAGTTCCCATGAGCAGTTCTTC | CASSPISGSSHEQFF
TRBJ2-7 | NA | TRBV23-1 | NA | TGCGCCAGCAGTCAATCCCTCTGCGAGCAGTACTTC | CASSQSLCEQYF
TRBJ1-1 | NA | TRBV4-3 | NA | TGCGCCAGCAGCCAAGATCTGGGCCTCGAGAACACTGAAGCTTTCTTT | CASSQDLGLENTEAFF
TRBJ2-1 | NA | TRBV6-5 | TRBD2 | TGTGCCAGCAGTCGAGCGGGAGATGGCAATGAGCAGTTCTTC | CASSRAGDGNEQFF
TRBJ2-7 | NA | TRBV5-1 | NA | TGCGCCAGCAGCTTCGGTCGGGGACCCCTCTACGAGCAGTACTTC | CASSFGRGPLYEQYF
TRBJ2-1 | NA | TRBV9 | NA | TGTGCCAGCAGCGTAGCAGCGAGTAATGAGCAGTTCTTC | CASSVAASNEQFF
TRBJ2-7 | NA | TRBV28 | NA | TGTGCCAGCTATGAGGGGGGAGGGTCCTACGAGCAGTACTTC | CASYEGGGSYEQYF
TRBJ2-1 | NA | TRBV4-1 | TRBD2 | TGCGCCAGCAGCCAGGGCCCGGGACTAGCGGAACATCCCTACAATGAGCAGTTCTTC | CASSQGPGLAEHPYNEQFF